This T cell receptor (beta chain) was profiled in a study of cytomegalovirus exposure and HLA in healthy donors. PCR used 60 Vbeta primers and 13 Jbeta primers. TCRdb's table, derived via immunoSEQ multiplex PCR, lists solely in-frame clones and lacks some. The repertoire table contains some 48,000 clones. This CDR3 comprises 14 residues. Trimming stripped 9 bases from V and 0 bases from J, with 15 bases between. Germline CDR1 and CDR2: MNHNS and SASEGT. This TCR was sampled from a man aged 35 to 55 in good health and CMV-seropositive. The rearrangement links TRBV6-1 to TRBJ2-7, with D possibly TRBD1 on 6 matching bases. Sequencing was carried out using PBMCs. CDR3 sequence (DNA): TGTGCCAGTCCGAGGTGGGACAACTCCTACGAGCAGTACTTC. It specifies CASPRWDNSYEQYF.